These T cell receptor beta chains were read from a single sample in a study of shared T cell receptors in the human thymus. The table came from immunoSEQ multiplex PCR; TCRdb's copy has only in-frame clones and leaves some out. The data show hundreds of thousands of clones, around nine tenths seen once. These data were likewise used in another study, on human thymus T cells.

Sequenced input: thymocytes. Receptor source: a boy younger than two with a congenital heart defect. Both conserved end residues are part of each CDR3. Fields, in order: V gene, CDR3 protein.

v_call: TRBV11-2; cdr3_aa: CASSLAGGNEQFF
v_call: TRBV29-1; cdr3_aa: CSVEGAGKEDTQYF
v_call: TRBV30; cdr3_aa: CAWSNKLTGAYGVNTEAFF
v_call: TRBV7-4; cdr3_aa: CASSFPGLDGEQFF
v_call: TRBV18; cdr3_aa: CASSPPKREGPLGEQFF
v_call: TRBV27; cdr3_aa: CASSPRGPDAEQYF
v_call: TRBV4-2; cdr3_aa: CASSHRTGTSYEQYF
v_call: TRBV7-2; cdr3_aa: CASSADRTKYNEQFF
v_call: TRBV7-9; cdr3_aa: CASSSGQGDEKLFF
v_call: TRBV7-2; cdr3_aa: CASNRLAGQETQYF
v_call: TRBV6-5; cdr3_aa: CASNDFNADEAFF
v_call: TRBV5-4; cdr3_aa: CASSLAGGRGYEQYF
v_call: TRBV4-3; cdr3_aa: CASSQALAGGVKYF
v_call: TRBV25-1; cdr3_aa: CASSDTWTGPGSYEQYF
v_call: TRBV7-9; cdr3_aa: CASTSSGRGPYEQYF
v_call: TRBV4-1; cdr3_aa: CASSQGTSGRARELFF
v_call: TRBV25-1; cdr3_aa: CASSEFEIAGASYEQYF
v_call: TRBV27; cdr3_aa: CASSFKTGVPNEQFF
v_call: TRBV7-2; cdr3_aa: CASSSSAGGHVHNEQFF
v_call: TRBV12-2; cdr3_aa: CASRFLHGSESGNTIYF
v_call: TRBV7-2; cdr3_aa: CASSLGQGHQPQHF
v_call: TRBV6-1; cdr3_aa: CASSDWGLAETPDTQYF
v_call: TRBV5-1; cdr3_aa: CASSCLAGPNTGELFF
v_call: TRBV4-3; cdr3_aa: CASSQELIGGPYEQYF
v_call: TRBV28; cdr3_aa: CASRPRGPLGLGGYTF
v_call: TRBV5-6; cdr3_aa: CASSSYGQLNQPQHF
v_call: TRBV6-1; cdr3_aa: CASSGQELYSYEQYF
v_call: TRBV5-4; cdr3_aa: CASSAYGEENTEAFF
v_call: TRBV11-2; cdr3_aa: CASSLKERSSYNEQFF
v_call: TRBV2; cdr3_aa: CASRRTFGRETQYF
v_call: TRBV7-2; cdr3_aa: CASSLGLQGLAYEQYF
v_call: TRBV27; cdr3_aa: CASSPTDLAWSYNEQFF
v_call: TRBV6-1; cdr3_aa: CASSSGQGTAQPQHF
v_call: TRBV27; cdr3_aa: CASSSQGGGAYNEQFF
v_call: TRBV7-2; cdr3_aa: CASSTDRTGDTGELFF
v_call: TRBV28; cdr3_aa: CASSLPRLDSYEQYF
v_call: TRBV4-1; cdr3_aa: CASSPPTGARAGNTIYF
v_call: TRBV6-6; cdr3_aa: CASSRHPGGSTGELFF
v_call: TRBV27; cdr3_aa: CASSRAGQETQYF
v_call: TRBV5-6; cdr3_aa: CASSHRDRVEYGYTF
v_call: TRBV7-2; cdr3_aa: CASSFLRTSGKQETQYF
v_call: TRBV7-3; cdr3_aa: CASSSSTGGGTGELFF
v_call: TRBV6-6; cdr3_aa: CASSASPGLAINEQFF
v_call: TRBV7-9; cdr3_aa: CASSPAGLAFPSSYEQYF
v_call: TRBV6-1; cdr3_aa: CASRASGYEQYF
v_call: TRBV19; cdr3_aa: CASSIGPGQAHYEQYF